The 30 T cell receptor beta chains below come from one sample, sequenced in a study of T-cell reconstitution after alpha-beta-depleted transplantation in children. Unique molecular identifiers were incorporated into the prepared TCRbeta library. TCRdb recomputed calls from the PCR reads with MiXCR, one row per CDR3 protein. The sample shows a few hundred thousand distinct CDR3 sequences, approximately 13% of them seen only once. The specimen was PBMCs from the stem cell graft donor, collected from the stem cell graft. The receptor source for this set is a human donor who donated a stem cell graft to a child with combined immunodeficiency.

This clonotype has more than one count but fewer than ten. This chain connects TRBV12-3 or TRBV12-4 to TRBJ2-2, with D uncertain. Trimming took off 1 base at V and 7 bases at J, with 13 bases between the two ends. The length of the CDR3 is 15 residues. The CDR3 protein is CASSLGQALSGELFF. The CDR3 DNA sequence: TGTGCCAGCAGTTTAGGGCAGGCCCTCAGCGGGGAGCTGTTTTTT.

This clonotype was counted at least ten times. V usage is TRBV24-1 and J usage is TRBJ2-1, with D uncertain. CDR1 is KGHDR, CDR2 SFDVKD, per germline. CDR3 length equals 13 residues. Trimming removed 2 bases from V and 7 bases from J, with 8 bases in between. The CDR3 DNA sequence: TGTGCCACCAGTGATTCTAATTGGAATGAGCAGTTCTTC. Its protein product is CATSDSNWNEQFF.

J is TRBJ2-7 and V is TRBV27, with 9 bases matching TRBD1. The CDR3 covers 14 residues. Germline V lookup: CDR1 MNHEY, CDR2 SMNVEV (reference sequence). V lost 5 bases and J lost 6; bases outside the gene matches: 8. For the CDR3, the DNA is TGTGCCAGCAGTCCCGGGGACAGGGCAGGCGAGCAGTACTTC. As protein: CASSPGDRAGEQYF.

This clonotype was counted between two and nine times. In DNA, the CDR3 is TGTGCCAGCCGCTCCGAGGTCTTTGAAGCTTTCTTT. It codes for CASRSEVFEAFF. V gene TRBV12-3 or TRBV12-4 combines with J gene TRBJ1-1; D unclear. This CDR3 spans 12 amino acids. Trimming removed 8 bases from V and 7 bases from J, with 14 bases in between.

This clonotype was found a few times. The rearrangement joins TRBV29-1 to TRBJ2-5; D call uncertain. V was trimmed by 5 bases and J by 5 bases, leaving 12 bases between them. CDR3 size: 12 residues. CDR1 SQVTM and CDR2 ANQGSEA come from the germline V gene. Written as DNA, the CDR3 is TGCAGCGTTCTCTGGGATTTGGAGACCCAGTACTTC. Protein: CSVLWDLETQYF.

The chain combines TRBV7-8 with TRBJ1-1; the D is unclear. V was pared by 1 base and J by 1 base, with 7 bases between. CDR1 is SGHVS and CDR2 is FQNEAQ in the germline V gene. This CDR3 spans 14 amino acids. In DNA, the CDR3 is TGTGCCAGCAGCTTAGATTTTGCGAACACTGAAGCTTTCTTT. As protein: CASSLDFANTEAFF.

This clonotype was picked up many times. V is TRBV24-1 and J is TRBJ2-1; TRBD2 matches 11 bases. The germline gives CDR1 KGHDR, CDR2 SFDVKD. This CDR3 has 18 residues. After removal of 5 bases from V and 4 bases from J, the junction contained 12 bases not matched to a gene. The CDR3 nucleotides read TGTGCCACCAGTGCCATAGCGGGAGGGCCCCTCGGTTACAATGAGCAGTTCTTC. Residues: CATSAIAGGPLGYNEQFF.

This chain joins TRBV2 and TRBJ2-1; tentative D call: TRBD2 (5 bases). The V end lost 6 bases, the J end lost 6 bases, and 18 bases lay between the germline ends. Looked up from germline, CDR1 is SNHLY and CDR2 is FYNNEI. The CDR3 is made up of 15 amino acids. CDR3 sequence: CASSPRLRVGNEQFF. The CDR3 DNA reads TGTGCCAGCAGCCCCCGACTGAGGGTTGGCAATGAGCAGTTCTTC.

This clonotype was seen more than once but under ten times. The rearrangement joins TRBV28 to TRBJ1-4; D remains unclear. Deletions cut 5 bases from V and 6 bases from J, with 19 bases between. In germline, CDR1 is MDHEN, CDR2 SYDVKM. This CDR3 has 16 amino acids. The CDR3 protein is CASSLNRWDQDEKLFF. CDR3 in DNA: TGTGCCAGCAGTCTAAACCGCTGGGATCAAGATGAAAAACTGTTTTTT.

The V and J genes are TRBV6-1 and TRBJ2-7, with D possibly TRBD1 on 6 matching bases. The V end was cut by 8 bases, the J end by 3 bases, with 14 bases between. Germline V gene data show CDR1 as MNHNS and CDR2 as SASEGT. The CDR3 totals 13 residues. CDR3 in DNA: TGTGCCAGCGCCTCGGACAGCCTCTACGAGCAGTACTTC. It yields the protein CASASDSLYEQYF.

This clonotype was observed many times. The chain is built from TRBV27 and TRBJ2-3; D ambiguous. Trimming took 2 bases from V and 0 from J, leaving 9 bases between them. This CDR3 is 15 amino acids long. The germline CDR1 and CDR2 sequences are MNHEY and SMNVEV (reference sequence). CDR3 bases: TGTGCCAGCAGTTTAGACGGGCACAGCACAGATACGCAGTATTTT. Encoded protein: CASSLDGHSTDTQYF.

This clonotype was found a few times. The chain couples TRBV12-3 or TRBV12-4 to TRBJ1-1; 7 nucleotides line up with TRBD1. The ends lost 9 bases at V and 10 bases at J; junction bases unmatched: 14. The CDR3 length is 13 residues. CDR3 region: CASTGTATAGAFF. As DNA, the CDR3 is TGTGCCAGTACCGGGACAGCCACGGCGGGAGCTTTCTTT.

This clonotype was counted ten times or more. J is TRBJ1-1 and V is TRBV12-3 or TRBV12-4; 8 nucleotides agree with TRBD1. The CDR3 spans 13 residues. With V trimmed by 7 bases and J by 6 bases, 7 bases remained unmatched. The CDR3 DNA sequence: TGTGCCAGCAACGTGGACAGGGCACCTGAAGCTTTCTTT. It codes for CASNVDRAPEAFF.

This clonotype was recorded at least ten times. The chain couples TRBV5-5 to TRBJ2-1, with no clear D. Germline-derived CDR1 and CDR2 are SGHKS and YYEKEE (reference sequence). V dropped 5 bases and J dropped 4 bases, with 19 bases sitting between them. The CDR3 totals 16 residues. As DNA, the CDR3 is TGTGCCAGCAGTTCCGGATCTGGTCATCCTTACAATGAGCAGTTCTTC. This codes for CASSSGSGHPYNEQFF.

The gene calls are TRBV20-1 and TRBJ2-1; possibly TRBD1 or TRBD2 for D (7 bases each). This CDR3 contains 12 residues. Trimming removed 4 bases at V and 13 bases at J, with 17 bases between. Germline CDR1 DFQATT, CDR2 SNEGSKA (reference sequence). CDR3 nucleotides: TGCAGTGCTAACCAAGGGGGCGGGGGACAGTTCTTC. Its protein product is CSANQGGGGQFF.

The DNA of the CDR3 is TGTGCCAGCAGTTACACCCCCCCGACCTACGAGCAGTACTTC. It encodes CASSYTPPTYEQYF. The rearrangement joins TRBV6-2 or TRBV6-3 to TRBJ2-7; D not resolved. In germline, CDR1 is MNHEY, CDR2 SVGEGT. Trimming stripped 2 bases from V and 2 bases from J, with 10 bases between. This CDR3 region has 14 residues.

This clonotype was counted a few times. The rearrangement links TRBV7-9 to TRBJ1-1, with TRBD1 matching 7 bases. The CDR3 covers 13 residues. Germline V gene data show CDR1 as SEHNR and CDR2 as FQNEAQ (reference sequence). Germline trimming cut 11 bases from V and 2 bases from J; bases unmatched to any gene: 8. DNA of the CDR3: TGTGCCGCAAGCGGGACAGCTAACACTGAAGCTTTCTTT. As protein: CAASGTANTEAFF.

This clonotype was counted a few times. This chain uses TRBV7-2 with TRBJ1-4; D might be TRBD1 (5 bases). The CDR3 totals 15 residues. Germline V lookup: CDR1 SGHTA, CDR2 FQGNSA. Trimming took off 5 bases at V and 6 bases at J, with 16 bases between the two ends. DNA of the CDR3: TGTGCCAGCAGCCCCGGGGGTGGGGGGTATGAAAAACTGTTTTTT. This codes for CASSPGGGGYEKLFF. The full variable domain, its missing parts supplied by reference TRBV7-2 and TRBJ1-4, is GAGVSQSPSNKVTEKGKDVELRCDPISGHTALYWYRQSLGQGLEFLIYFQGNSAPDKSGLPSDRFSAERTGGSVSTLTIQRTQQEDSAVYLCASSPGGGGYEKLFFGSGTQLSVL.

This clonotype was detected many times. J is TRBJ2-2 and V is TRBV20-1, with a tentative D call TRBD1 (5 bases). Germline V gives CDR1 DFQATT, CDR2 SNEGSKA (reference sequence). Trimming took 3 bases from V and 1 from J, leaving 9 bases between them. The CDR3 runs 14 residues. The chain's CDR3 is CSASPRVNTGELFF. The CDR3 DNA is TGCAGTGCTAGCCCCAGGGTGAACACCGGGGAGCTGTTTTTT.

As for this clonotype: Without the conserved terminal phenylalanine or tryptophan, this CDR3 likely stems from a read error. The chain has TRBV12-3 or TRBV12-4 and TRBJ1-4, with D unclear. The CDR3 sequence is 14 residues long. V was shortened by 6 bases and J by 8 bases, with 16 bases between the two germline ends. In DNA form, the CDR3 reads TGTGCCAGCAGCCTGGCCAACCGGAAGGAAAAACTGTTTTGT. Its protein is CASSLANRKEKLFC.

This clonotype came up a few times. This chain connects TRBV7-9 to TRBJ2-2, with TRBD2 as a possible D gene (5 bases). Germline assignment: CDR1 SEHNR and CDR2 FQNEAQ (reference sequence). Trimming stripped 4 bases from V and 0 bases from J, with 9 bases between. The CDR3 spans 15 residues. This CDR3 is CASSYPGTNTGELFF. Here the CDR3 DNA reads TGTGCCAGCAGCTATCCCGGGACGAACACCGGGGAGCTGTTTTTT.

V is TRBV12-3 or TRBV12-4 and J is TRBJ2-5, with D perhaps TRBD2 (6 bases). The CDR3 contains 16 residues. V lost 5 bases, J lost 5 bases, and 21 bases lay in between. DNA for the CDR3: TGTGCCAGCAGTCCCGGGACTTCCCCCAGCGATGAGACCCAGTACTTC. This sequence encodes CASSPGTSPSDETQYF.

This clonotype was detected many times. The chain uses TRBV28 and TRBJ2-7; 8 positions agree with TRBD2. Germline trimming cut 3 bases from V and 1 base from J; bases unmatched to any gene: 5. CDR3 length: 15 amino acids. In germline, CDR1 is MDHEN, CDR2 SYDVKM. Here the CDR3 DNA reads TGTGCCAGCAGTTTCTTTAGACTAGCGTCCTACGAGCAGTACTTC. It specifies CASSFFRLASYEQYF.

This rearrangement joins TRBV9 to TRBJ2-1, with 8 bases fitting TRBD2. Per germline, CDR1 SGDLS and CDR2 YYNGEE. The CDR3 loop spans 15 amino acids. The V segment lost 1 base and the J segment 5 bases; nucleotides outside the gene matches: 5. CDR3 sequence reads: CASSVSGRTNNEQFF. The CDR3 DNA is TGTGCCAGCAGCGTAAGCGGGAGAACCAACAATGAGCAGTTCTTC.

This clonotype was detected a few times. The V and J genes are TRBV25-1 and TRBJ2-5; 7 bases agree with TRBD1. The ends lost 1 base at V and 4 bases at J; junction bases unmatched: 6. CDR3 length equals 15 residues. Germline loops: CDR1 MGHDK, CDR2 SYGVNS. The CDR3 spells CASSESRDSLETQYF. CDR3 sequence (DNA): TGTGCCAGCAGTGAATCTCGGGACAGCCTAGAGACCCAGTACTTC. Full variable domain (remainder filled in from reference TRBV25-1 and TRBJ2-5): EADIYQTPRYLVIGTGKKITLECSQTMGHDKMYWYQQDPGMELHLIHYSYGVNSTEKGDLSSESTVSRIRTEHFPLTLESARPSHTSQYLCASSESRDSLETQYFGPGTRLLVL.

The chain is built from TRBV12-3 or TRBV12-4 and TRBJ1-2, with 8 bases lining up with TRBD1. CDR3 length equals 15 residues. Losses at the gene ends were 3 bases for V and 2 bases for J; bases not matched to a gene: 5. CDR3 sequence reads: CASSLGQVRNYGYTF. CDR3 bases: TGTGCCAGCAGTTTGGGACAGGTCAGAAACTATGGCTACACCTTC.

This clonotype was detected only a few times. The V call is TRBV7-9, the J call TRBJ2-2; TRBD1 agrees at 9 bases. This CDR3 has 17 residues. J gave up 3 bases and V 3 bases, and 8 bases lay outside the gene matches. Germline V CDR1 and CDR2: SEHNR, FQNEAQ (reference sequence). CDR3 sequence reads: CASSLKYRDRDTGELFF. The DNA of the CDR3 is TGTGCCAGCAGCTTGAAATACCGGGACAGGGACACCGGGGAGCTGTTTTTT.

This clonotype was recorded many times. The chain employs TRBV29-1 and TRBJ2-3, with a tentative D call TRBD1 (6 bases). The CDR3 extends over 11 amino acids. In germline, CDR1 is SQVTM, CDR2 ANQGSEA. In DNA form, the CDR3 reads TGCAGTGGGGGCCACACAGATACGCAGTATTTT. The encoded protein is CSGGHTDTQYF.

This clonotype was recorded a few times. V usage is TRBV20-1 and J usage is TRBJ1-2; D is perhaps TRBD1 (5 bases). Germline loops: CDR1 DFQATT, CDR2 SNEGSKA (reference sequence). Trimming took 4 bases from V and 4 from J, leaving 16 bases between them. The CDR3 totals 14 residues. CDR3 region: CSAIESPGRYGYTF. DNA for the CDR3: TGCAGTGCTATCGAATCCCCGGGGCGCTATGGCTACACCTTC.

CDR3 sequence (DNA): TGCAGTGCTAGGGAACCTCATGTTGAGACCCAGTACTTC. Translation: CSAREPHVETQYF. This sequence joins TRBV20-1 and TRBJ2-5; unclear D gene. Germline CDR1 and CDR2: DFQATT and SNEGSKA (reference sequence). CDR3 length: 13 amino acids. V dropped 3 bases and J dropped 5 bases, with 13 bases sitting between them.